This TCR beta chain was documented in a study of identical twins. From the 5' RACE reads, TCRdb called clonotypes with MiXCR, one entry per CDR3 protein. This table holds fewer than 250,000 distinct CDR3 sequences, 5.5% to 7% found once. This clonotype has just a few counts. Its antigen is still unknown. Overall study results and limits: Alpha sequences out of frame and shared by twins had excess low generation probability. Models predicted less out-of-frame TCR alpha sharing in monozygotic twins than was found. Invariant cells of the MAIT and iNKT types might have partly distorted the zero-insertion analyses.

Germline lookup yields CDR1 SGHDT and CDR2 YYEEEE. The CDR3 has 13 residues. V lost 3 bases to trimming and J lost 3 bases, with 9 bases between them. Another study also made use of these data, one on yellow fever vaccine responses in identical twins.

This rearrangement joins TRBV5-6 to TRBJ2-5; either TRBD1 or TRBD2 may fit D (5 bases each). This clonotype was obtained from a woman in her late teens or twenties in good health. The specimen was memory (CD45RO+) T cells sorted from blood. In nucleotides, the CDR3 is TGTGCCAGCAGCTGGGGGTCTGAAGAGACCCAGTACTTC. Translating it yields CASSWGSEETQYF.